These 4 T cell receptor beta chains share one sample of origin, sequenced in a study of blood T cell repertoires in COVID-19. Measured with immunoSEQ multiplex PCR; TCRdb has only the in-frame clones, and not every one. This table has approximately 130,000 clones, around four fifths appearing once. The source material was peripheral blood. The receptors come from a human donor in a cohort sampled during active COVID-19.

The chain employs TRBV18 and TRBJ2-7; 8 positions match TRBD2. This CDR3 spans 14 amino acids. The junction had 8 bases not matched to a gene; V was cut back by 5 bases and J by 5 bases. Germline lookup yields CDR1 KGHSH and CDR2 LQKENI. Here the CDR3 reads CASSTGTRNDEQYF. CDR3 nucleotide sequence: TGTGCCAGCTCAACCGGGACTAGGAACGACGAGCAGTACTTC.

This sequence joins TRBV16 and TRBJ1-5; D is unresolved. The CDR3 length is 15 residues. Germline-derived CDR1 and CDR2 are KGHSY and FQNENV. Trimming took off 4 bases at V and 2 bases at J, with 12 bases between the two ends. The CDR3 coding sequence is TGTGCCAGCAGCCGCGAGGGCTCCGGCAATCAGCCCCAGCATTTT. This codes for CASSREGSGNQPQHF.

The CDR3 nucleotides are TGTGCCAGCTCACTGGGACAGGGGGCAACTAATGAAAAACTGTTTTTT. Amino acid sequence: CASSLGQGATNEKLFF. The chain combines TRBV18 with TRBJ1-4, with 11 bases lining up with TRBD1. The ends lost 4 bases at V and 0 bases at J; junction bases unmatched: 1. Per germline, CDR1 KGHSH and CDR2 LQKENI. The CDR3 is made up of 16 amino acids.

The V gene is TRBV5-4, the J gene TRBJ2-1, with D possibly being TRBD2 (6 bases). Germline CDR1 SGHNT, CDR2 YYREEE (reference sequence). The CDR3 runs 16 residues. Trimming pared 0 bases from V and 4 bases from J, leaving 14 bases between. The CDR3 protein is CASSLGPSREYNEQFF. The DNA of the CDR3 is TGTGCCAGCAGCTTGGGACCGAGTCGGGAGTACAATGAGCAGTTCTTC. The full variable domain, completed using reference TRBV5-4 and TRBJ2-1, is ETGVTQSPTHLIKTRGQQVTLRCSSQSGHNTVSWYQQALGQGPQFIFQYYREEENGRGNFPPRFSGLQFPNYSSELNVNALELDDSALYLCASSLGPSREYNEQFFGPGTRLTVL.